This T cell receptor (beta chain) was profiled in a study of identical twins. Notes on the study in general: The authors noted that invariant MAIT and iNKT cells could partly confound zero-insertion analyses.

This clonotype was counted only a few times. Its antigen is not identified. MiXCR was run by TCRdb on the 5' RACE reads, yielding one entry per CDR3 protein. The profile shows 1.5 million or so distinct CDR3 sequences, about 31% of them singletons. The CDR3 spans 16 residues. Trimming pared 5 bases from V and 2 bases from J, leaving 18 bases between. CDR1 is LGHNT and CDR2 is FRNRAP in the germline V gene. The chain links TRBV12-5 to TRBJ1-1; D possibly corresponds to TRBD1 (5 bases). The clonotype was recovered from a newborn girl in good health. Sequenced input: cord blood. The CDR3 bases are TGTGCTAGTGGTCCCGGGGGTCGCGTCGGAAACACTGAAGCTTTCTTT. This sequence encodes CASGPGGRVGNTEAFF.